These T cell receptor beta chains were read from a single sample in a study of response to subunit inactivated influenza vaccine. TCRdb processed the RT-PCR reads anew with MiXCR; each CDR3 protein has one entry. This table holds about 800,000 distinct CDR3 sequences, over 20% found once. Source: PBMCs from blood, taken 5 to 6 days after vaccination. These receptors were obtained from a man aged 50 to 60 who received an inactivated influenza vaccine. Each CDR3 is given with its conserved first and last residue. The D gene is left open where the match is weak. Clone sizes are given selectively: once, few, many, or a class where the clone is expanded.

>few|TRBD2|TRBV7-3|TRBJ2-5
TGTGCCAGCAGCTTAAGGGGACTAGACCAAGAGACCCAGTACTTC
CASSLRGLDQETQYF
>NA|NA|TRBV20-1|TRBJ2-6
TGCAGTGCAGCACCGTGGGGGATGGGGGCCAACGTCCTGACTTTC
CSAAPWGMGANVLTF
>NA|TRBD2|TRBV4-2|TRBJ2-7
TGTGCCAGCAGCCAAGTTTCGGGACTAGCGGGAGGGGACTCCTACGAGCAGTACTTC
CASSQVSGLAGGDSYEQYF
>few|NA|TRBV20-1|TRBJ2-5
TGCAGTGCTAGTCCAGGGGGGACGATGGAGACCCAGTACTTC
CSASPGGTMETQYF
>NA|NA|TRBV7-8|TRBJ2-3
TGTGCCAGCAGAGCTCTCTGGGACCAACGGGATACGCAGTATTTT
CASRALWDQRDTQYF
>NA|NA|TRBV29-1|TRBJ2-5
TGCAGCGTCAGAGTGTGGGCTTTACAAGAGACCCAGTACTTC
CSVRVWALQETQYF
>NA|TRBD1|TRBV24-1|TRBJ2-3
TGTGCCACCAGTGATCAATCCGACAGGGGCGGTACAGATACGCAGTATTTT
CATSDQSDRGGTDTQYF
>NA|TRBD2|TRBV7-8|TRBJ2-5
TGTGCCAGCAGCTTAGCGCGAGTTAGCGGGGGCCCTCTTCAAGAGACCCAGTACTTC
CASSLARVSGGPLQETQYF
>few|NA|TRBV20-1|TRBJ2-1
TGCAGTGCCCTTGAACTTCGAGATGAGCAGTTCTTC
CSALELRDEQFF
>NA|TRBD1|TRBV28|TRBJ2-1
TGTGCCAGCAGTAACAGGGGCGAGTACAATGAGCAGTTCTTC
CASSNRGEYNEQFF
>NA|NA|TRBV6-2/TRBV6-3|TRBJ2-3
TGTGCCAGCAGTCGCCTCTCGTGGAACACAGATACGCAGTATTTT
CASSRLSWNTDTQYF
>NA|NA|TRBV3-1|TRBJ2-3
TGTGCCAGCAGCCAAGCTGTGACGGGGGGCACAGATACGCAGTATTTT
CASSQAVTGGTDTQYF
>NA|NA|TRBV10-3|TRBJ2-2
TGTGCCATCAGCGGTGGACAGCTCACCGGGGAGCTGTTTTTT
CAISGGQLTGELFF
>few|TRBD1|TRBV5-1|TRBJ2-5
TGCGCCAGCAGCATCCTAGGGACAGTACAAGAGACCCAGTACTTC
CASSILGTVQETQYF
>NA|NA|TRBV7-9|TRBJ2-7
TGTGCCAGCAGTGGGGCGAACTACGAGCAGTACTTC
CASSGANYEQYF
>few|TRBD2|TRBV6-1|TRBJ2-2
TGTGCCAGCAGCAGGGGACTAGCGGGCCTAAAGTTGGGCACCGGGGAGCTGTTTTTT
CASSRGLAGLKLGTGELFF
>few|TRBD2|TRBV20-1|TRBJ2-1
TGCAGTGCGGAGACTGGACTAGCGGGGAATGAGCAGTTCTTC
CSAETGLAGNEQFF
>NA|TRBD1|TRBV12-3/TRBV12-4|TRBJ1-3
TGTGCCAGCAGGACAGGGTGGAGTACTGGAAACACCATATATTTT
CASRTGWSTGNTIYF
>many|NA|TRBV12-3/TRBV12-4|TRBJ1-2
TGTGCCAGCAGCCCCCCCGGGAGTGGCTACACCTTC
CASSPPGSGYTF
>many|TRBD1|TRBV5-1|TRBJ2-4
TGCGCCAGCAGGGAGACAGGGTTCGAAAACATTCAGTACTTC
CASRETGFENIQYF
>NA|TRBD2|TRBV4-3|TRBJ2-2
TGCGCCAGCAGCCATACGGGACTAGCCGCCGGGGAGCTGTTTTTT
CASSHTGLAAGELFF
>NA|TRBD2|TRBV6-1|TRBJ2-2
TGTGCCAGCAGTGCCGGGGGGTCGAACACCGGGGAGCTGTTTTTT
CASSAGGSNTGELFF
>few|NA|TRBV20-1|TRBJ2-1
TGCAGTGCTGCTCGACGGAGTAAAGGGTACAATGAGCAGTTCTTC
CSAARRSKGYNEQFF
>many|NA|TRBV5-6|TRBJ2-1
TGTGCCAGCAGCTTGAGGAGAGGTGAGCAGTTCTTC
CASSLRRGEQFF
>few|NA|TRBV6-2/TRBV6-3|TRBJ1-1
TGTGCCAGCGAACGTTACTTAAGGACGGCGAACACTGAAGCTTTCTTT
CASERYLRTANTEAFF
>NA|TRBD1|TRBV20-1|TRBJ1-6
TGCAGTGCTAGAGATAACAGGGGGAATTCACCCCTCCACTTT
CSARDNRGNSPLHF
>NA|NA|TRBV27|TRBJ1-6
TGTGCCAGCAGTTTATCGTGGTATAATTCACCCCTCCACTTT
CASSLSWYNSPLHF
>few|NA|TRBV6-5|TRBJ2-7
TGTGCCAGCAGTTACCCTGGCCCCCTTTCCGAGCAGTACTTC
CASSYPGPLSEQYF
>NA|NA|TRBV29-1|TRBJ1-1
TGCAGCGTTGATGTCTACAGGAACACTGAAGCTTTCTTT
CSVDVYRNTEAFF
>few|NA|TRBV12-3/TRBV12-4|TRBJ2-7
TGTGCCAGCAGTTTTGGGACGGGACCCATCTACGAGCAGTACTTC
CASSFGTGPIYEQYF
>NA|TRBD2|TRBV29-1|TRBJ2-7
TGCAGCGTCGCACCTAGCGGCCACTACGAGCAGTACTTC
CSVAPSGHYEQYF